This is a list of T cell receptor beta chains from one sample in a study of CD8 T cells in Susac syndrome. TCRdb passed the immunoSEQ multiplex PCR reads through MiXCR, listing each CDR3 protein once. The sample shows around 200,000 distinct CDR3 sequences, more than 85% of them seen only once. Sequencing was done on a sample of CD8+ T cells from PBMCs. The receptors come from a human donor with multiple sclerosis. Both conserved end residues are part of each CDR3. D genes are given only for firm matches. Not all rows give a size; the values are once, few, many and, for expanded clones, a class.

-,TRBV4-1,TRBJ2-2,-,14,TGCGCCAGCAGACTTAGCGGCTACACCGGGGAGCTGTTTTTT,CASRLSGYTGELFF
-,TRBV20-1,TRBJ2-7,-,15,TGCAGTGCTAGATACGGGACTGGGCTTGGCTACGAGCAGTACTTC,CSARYGTGLGYEQYF
TRBD1,TRBV9,TRBJ2-5,-,15,TGTGCCAGCAGCGTTTACGGGACAGGGATAGAGACCCAGTACTTC,CASSVYGTGIETQYF
-,TRBV30,TRBJ1-1,-,10,TGTGCCTGGGATAACACTGAAGCTTTCTTT,CAWDNTEAFF
-,TRBV5-1,TRBJ2-1,few,12,TGTGCCAGCAGCGGGTCCTACAATGAGCAGTTCTTC,CASSGSYNEQFF
-,TRBV28,TRBJ2-3,once,16,TGTGCCAGCAGTTTTAGGGTGACATCCCTCACAGATACGCAGTATTTT,CASSFRVTSLTDTQYF
TRBD1,TRBV10-2,TRBJ2-7,-,8,TGCGCCAGCGGACAGGGGAGCTTC,CASGQGSF
-,TRBV24-1,TRBJ2-3,-,12,TGTGCCACCAGTGACGCCCCTGGTACGCAGTATTTT,CATSDAPGTQYF
-,TRBV3-1,TRBJ2-1,-,16,TGTGCCAGCAGCCGGGGGGACTCCAGCTCCTACAATGAGCAGTTCTTC,CASSRGDSSSYNEQFF
TRBD1,TRBV7-9,TRBJ2-2,-,15,TGTGCCAGCAGCTTAGCAGGGGGCGCTTTGCGGGAGCTGTTTTTT,CASSLAGGALRELFF
-,TRBV7-8,TRBJ1-2,-,17,TGTGCCAGCAGCTTGAGTACCTTCCTCAGGTCTAGGTATGGCTACACCTTC,CASSLSTFLRSRYGYTF
-,TRBV3-1,TRBJ2-7,-,17,TGTGCCAGCAGCCAAGGGGAGGTCGAAGGTCCCTCCTACGAGCAGTACTTC,CASSQGEVEGPSYEQYF
-,TRBV5-6,TRBJ2-7,-,15,TGTGCCAGCAGCCTCCGGGACTTCGGCTCCTACGAGCAGTACTTC,CASSLRDFGSYEQYF
-,TRBV29-1,TRBJ1-1,-,15,TGCAGCGTTGAACGCGTAGGTCAGCCAAACACTGAAGCTTTCTTT,CSVERVGQPNTEAFF
-,TRBV6-1,TRBJ2-7,-,14,TGTGCCAGCAGTGGGACAGTGCCCTTCGTTGAGCAGTACTTC,CASSGTVPFVEQYF
TRBD1,TRBV4-1,TRBJ1-2,-,16,TGCGCCAGCAGCCAGGATGGGACAGTTTCGAACTATGGCTACACCTTC,CASSQDGTVSNYGYTF
-,TRBV5-6,TRBJ2-2,-,14,TGTGCCAGCAGCTTGGGAACGGGGACCGGGGAGCTGTTTTTT,CASSLGTGTGELFF
-,TRBV7-8,TRBJ2-7,-,15,TGTGCCAGCAGCTTATGGGTAAACAGTCCCTACGAGCAGTACTTC,CASSLWVNSPYEQYF
-,TRBV24-1,TRBJ2-1,-,13,TGTGCCACCAGTTTGGGATCCTACAATGAGCAGTTCTTC,CATSLGSYNEQFF
TRBD1,TRBV5-1,TRBJ2-1,-,12,TGCGCCAGCAGCCAGGGGGCCCCTGAGCAGTTCTTC,CASSQGAPEQFF